The present T cell receptor beta chain was sequenced within a study of PD-L1 blockade in urothelial cancer. Generated by immunoSEQ multiplex PCR, the TCRdb table keeps only in-frame clones and is missing some. The repertoire has about 45,000 clones, more than 75% of them found once; the top ten carry under 15%. Details on this clone: The target antigen is unknown.

Time point given: peripheral blood 6 weeks after treatment start. This CDR3 contains 15 residues. Germline V gene sequence: CDR1 MNHEY, CDR2 SVGAGI. The V end was cut by 2 bases, the J end by 1 base, with 11 bases between. The study's findings and limits: Below-median TCR clonality that was measured in pretreatment blood predicted better survival.

Sequenced here: PBMCs, sampled around atezolizumab (anti-PD-L1) treatment. V gene TRBV6-5 combines with J gene TRBJ1-2, with TRBD1 as a possible D gene (5 bases). The TCR was taken from a man in his fifties or sixties with urothelial cancer. The CDR3 coding sequence is TGTGCCAGCAGTTACGAGGGGACTAATAACTATGGCTACACCTTC. It yields the protein CASSYEGTNNYGYTF.